The next 27 T cell receptor beta chains were all read from a single sample in a study of cytomegalovirus exposure and HLA in healthy donors. Primers: 60 Vbeta forward and 13 Jbeta reverse. Here immunoSEQ multiplex PCR was the method, and the copy in TCRdb shows in-frame clones only, minus some. This table holds around 140,000 clones, around 78% found once. Sequencing was performed on PBMCs. These receptors originate from a woman aged 18-29 years in good health and CMV-seropositive.

The V call is TRBV10-1, the J call TRBJ2-1, with a possible D match to TRBD2 (6 bases). The CDR3 extends over 16 amino acids. Trimming removed 0 bases at V and 6 bases at J, with 15 bases between. Germline loops: CDR1 WNHNN, CDR2 SYGVQD (reference sequence). The CDR3: CASSESIGGESNEQFF. Here the CDR3 DNA reads TGCGCCAGCAGTGAGTCGATTGGCGGGGAAAGCAATGAGCAGTTCTTC.

The chain links TRBV7-2 to TRBJ2-3, with TRBD1 identical over 10 bases. This CDR3 spans 16 amino acids. Germline loops: CDR1 SGHTA, CDR2 FQGNSA. The J segment lost 4 bases and the V segment lost 0 bases, leaving 4 bases of the junction unmatched. The CDR3 sequence is CASSLALGQGADTQYF. For the CDR3, the DNA is TGTGCCAGCAGCTTAGCGCTCGGACAGGGGGCAGATACGCAGTATTTT.

The chain couples TRBV2 to TRBJ2-2; 7 nucleotides match TRBD1. The CDR3 loop spans 16 amino acids. Germline CDR1 SNHLY, CDR2 FYNNEI. The ends lost 8 bases at V and 2 bases at J; junction bases unmatched: 11. The chain's CDR3 is CASGGQERINTGELFF. CDR3 bases: TGTGCCAGCGGTGGACAGGAACGGATAAACACCGGGGAGCTGTTTTTT.

As DNA, the CDR3 is TGCGCCAGCAACTTCGGGGATTCAGCGGGCGAGCAGTACTTC. This sequence encodes CASNFGDSAGEQYF. The chain recombines TRBV5-1 with TRBJ2-7; D possibly corresponds to TRBD2 (6 bases). The germline V and J ends were trimmed by 6 bases and 6 bases, with 19 bases remaining between them. Looked up from germline, CDR1 is SGHRS and CDR2 is YFSETQ. This CDR3 is built from 14 residues. Drawing the rest from reference TRBV5-1 and TRBJ2-7, the complete variable domain is KAGVTQTPRYLIKTRGQQVTLSCSPISGHRSVSWYQQTPGQGLQFLFEYFSETQRNKGNFPGRFSGRQFSNSRSEMNVSTLELGDSALYLCASNFGDSAGEQYFGPGTRLTVT.

The genes are TRBV7-6 and TRBJ1-3; D is uncertain. In germline, CDR1 is SGHVS, CDR2 FNYEAQ. Trimming took 1 base from V and 14 from J, leaving 12 bases between them. This CDR3 spans 12 amino acids. The CDR3 DNA sequence: TGTGCCAGCAGCTTAGGTCCAGAGGGCCTATATTTT. It encodes CASSLGPEGLYF.

This clone was seen once. This CDR3 is CASSLASLERKPSSYNSPLHF. CDR3 DNA sequence: TGTGCCAGCAGTTTAGCCAGCCTTGAGAGAAAACCTAGCTCCTATAATTCACCCCTCCACTTT. J is TRBJ1-6 and V is TRBV27; D ambiguous. The V and J ends lost 2 bases and 0 bases respectively, with 23 bases between them. This CDR3 contains 21 residues. Looked up from germline, CDR1 is MNHEY and CDR2 is SMNVEV (reference sequence).

Turning to this clone: Other DNA sequences in this sample translate to the same CDR3. V and J are TRBV18 and TRBJ1-3; 7 bases line up with TRBD1. Germline assignment: CDR1 KGHSH and CDR2 LQKENI. Germline trimming cut 3 bases from V and 2 bases from J; bases unmatched to any gene: 4. The CDR3 totals 15 residues. The CDR3 DNA reads TGTGCCAGCTCACCTGACAGGGTCGCTGGAAACACCATATATTTT. This translates into CASSPDRVAGNTIYF.

Only one count was recorded for this clone. The V and J genes are TRBV5-1 and TRBJ2-7; 8 bases align to TRBD1. Germline assignment: CDR1 SGHRS and CDR2 YFSETQ. The trim removed 0 bases at V and 5 bases at J, leaving 4 bases unmatched. The CDR3 covers 14 residues. This CDR3 reads CASSLGTGLNEQYF. CDR3 sequence (DNA): TGCGCCAGCAGCTTGGGGACAGGGTTAAACGAGCAGTACTTC.

J is TRBJ1-2 and V is TRBV11-2; tentative D call: TRBD1 (5 bases). Deletions cut 7 bases from V and 6 bases from J, with 12 bases between. Germline V gene sequence: CDR1 SGHAT, CDR2 FQNNGV. The CDR3 sequence is 12 residues long. The CDR3 reads CASKRTRDGYTF. In DNA, the CDR3 is TGTGCCAGCAAAAGGACCAGGGATGGCTACACCTTC. Full variable domain (missing parts from reference TRBV11-2 and TRBJ1-2): EAGVAQSPRYKIIEKRQSVAFWCNPISGHATLYWYQQILGQGPKLLIQFQNNGVVDDSQLPKDRFSAERLKGVDSTLKIQPAKLEDSAVYLCASKRTRDGYTFGSGTRLTVV.

This chain joins TRBV5-4 and TRBJ1-6; unclear D gene. Trimming left V 0 bases short and J 0 bases short, with 7 bases between. The CDR3 is made up of 16 amino acids. Germline-derived CDR1 and CDR2 are SGHNT and YYREEE (reference sequence). The CDR3 DNA reads as TGTGCCAGCAGCTTGGACGGGAGCTCCTATAATTCACCCCTCCACTTT. Protein sequence: CASSLDGSSYNSPLHF. The full variable domain, with the rest looked up from reference TRBV5-4 and TRBJ1-6, is ETGVTQSPTHLIKTRGQQVTLRCSSQSGHNTVSWYQQALGQGPQFIFQYYREEENGRGNFPPRFSGLQFPNYSSELNVNALELDDSALYLCASSLDGSSYNSPLHFGNGTRLTVT.

This clone was seen more than once but under ten times. V and J are TRBV5-1 and TRBJ2-7, with 7 bases identical to TRBD1. Germline V gene lookup returns CDR1 SGHRS and CDR2 YFSETQ. This CDR3 region has 14 residues. J was trimmed by 2 bases and V by 0 bases; bases with no gene match: 2. CDR3 loop: CASSLATGPYEQYF. CDR3 coding DNA: TGCGCCAGCAGCTTGGCGACAGGGCCCTACGAGCAGTACTTC.

This rearrangement joins TRBV7-9 to TRBJ1-1; D unresolved. The CDR3 has 14 amino acids. Trimming stripped 0 bases from V and 6 bases from J, with 11 bases between. Germline-derived CDR1 and CDR2 are SEHNR and FQNEAQ (reference sequence). The CDR3 sequence: CASSLAAGKAEAFF. The CDR3 nucleotides read TGTGCCAGCAGCTTAGCGGCGGGGAAGGCTGAAGCTTTCTTT.

The chain combines TRBV19 with TRBJ1-6; D call uncertain. Per germline, CDR1 LNHDA and CDR2 SQIVND (reference sequence). The V and J ends lost 3 bases and 7 bases respectively, with 10 bases between them. This CDR3 comprises 14 residues. CDR3 loop: CASSIRGGNSPLHF. The CDR3 DNA follows: TGTGCCAGTAGTATCCGCGGCGGAAATTCACCCCTCCACTTT.

The chain has TRBV6-5 and TRBJ1-6; D is unclear. V lost 6 bases and J lost 7, with 7 bases in between. This CDR3 is 12 amino acids long. Germline-derived CDR1 and CDR2 are MNHEY and SVGAGI. The CDR3 sequence: CASSLGNSPLHF. Here the CDR3 DNA reads TGTGCCAGCAGCCTAGGAAATTCACCCCTCCACTTT.

The table lists this clone with a count of one. J is TRBJ1-1 and V is TRBV27; a possible D gene is TRBD1 (6 bases). CDR1 is MNHEY, CDR2 SMNVEV, per germline (reference sequence). The V end lost 2 bases, the J end lost 1 base, and 20 bases lay between the germline ends. The CDR3 is 18 residues long. The CDR3 nucleotides are TGTGCCAGCAGTTTACCACCCCCGGGGGGCGTGAGGAACACTGAAGCTTTCTTT. Protein: CASSLPPPGGVRNTEAFF.

The V call is TRBV7-6, the J call TRBJ2-5; 12 nucleotides line up with TRBD2. V dropped 2 bases and J dropped 5; count of bases not matched to a gene: 3. Germline V gene lookup returns CDR1 SGHVS and CDR2 FNYEAQ. The CDR3 spans 15 residues. CDR3 nucleotides: TGTGCCAGCAGCTTAACTAGCGGGGGGACGGAGACCCAGTACTTC. It is translated as CASSLTSGGTETQYF.

This clone was counted a few times. The J gene is TRBJ1-3, the V gene TRBV5-6; 9 bases are a match to TRBD1. Germline V CDR1 and CDR2: SGHDT, YYEEEE. This CDR3 comprises 15 residues. V lost 1 base to trimming and J lost 5 bases; unmatched junction nucleotides: 4. CDR3 region: CASSLKDRGRNTIYF. CDR3 coding DNA: TGTGCCAGCAGCTTGAAGGACAGGGGAAGAAACACCATATATTTT. The variable domain in full, with the rest retrieved from reference TRBV5-6 and TRBJ1-3, is DAGVTQSPTHLIKTRGQQVTLRCSPKSGHDTVSWYQQALGQGPQFIFQYYEEEERQRGNFPDRFSGHQFPNYSSELNVNALLLGDSALYLCASSLKDRGRNTIYFGEGSWLTVV.

This clone was seen more than once but under ten times. This sequence joins TRBV7-9 and TRBJ1-6; 9 nucleotides agree with TRBD1. The ends lost 1 base at V and 11 bases at J; junction bases unmatched: 15. The germline V gene encodes CDR1 SEHNR and CDR2 FQNEAQ (reference sequence). The CDR3 loop spans 18 amino acids. CDR3 amino acids: CASSLVGDQQGARAPLHF. DNA for the CDR3: TGTGCCAGCAGCTTAGTTGGGGACCAACAGGGGGCGCGAGCACCCCTCCACTTT.

V is TRBV5-4 and J is TRBJ2-7; the D gene is possibly TRBD1 (5 bases). In germline, CDR1 is SGHNT, CDR2 YYREEE (reference sequence). CDR3 size: 12 residues. V lost 3 bases to trimming and J lost 4 bases, with 8 bases between them. CDR3 amino acids: CASSYQGYEQYF. In DNA, the CDR3 is TGTGCCAGCAGCTATCAGGGTTACGAGCAGTACTTC.

The chain links TRBV14 to TRBJ2-5; tentative D call: TRBD1 (5 bases). The V and J ends lost 1 base and 1 base respectively, with 10 bases between them. Germline V gene sequence: CDR1 SGHDN, CDR2 FVKESK. There are 15 residues in the CDR3. CDR3 bases: TGTGCCAGCAGCCAAGTACAGGCGATCCAAGAGACCCAGTACTTC. Its translation: CASSQVQAIQETQYF.

J is TRBJ1-2 and V is TRBV6-6; D gene ambiguous. The germline V gene encodes CDR1 MNHNY and CDR2 SVGAGI (reference sequence). Trimming shortened V by 0 bases and J by 0 bases, and 8 bases separated the two germline ends. The CDR3 covers 15 residues. CDR3 residues: CASSYSRVANYGYTF. CDR3 nucleotides: TGTGCCAGCAGTTACTCTCGCGTCGCTAACTATGGCTACACCTTC.

This clone was found a few times. V is TRBV5-1 and J is TRBJ2-7, with TRBD1 matching over 7 bases. The CDR3 is 15 residues long. The junction had 10 bases not matched to a gene; V was cut back by 0 bases and J by 7 bases. The V gene's germline CDR1 is SGHRS and CDR2 YFSETQ. This chain's CDR3 is CASSLDGTELREQYF. The CDR3 DNA reads as TGCGCCAGCAGCTTGGATGGGACAGAGCTACGAGAGCAGTACTTC.

This clone was found once. V is TRBV11-2 and J is TRBJ2-3; a weak D match, TRBD2 (5 bases). The V end lost 5 bases, the J end lost 0 bases, and 15 bases lay between the germline ends. The CDR3 is 16 amino acids. Per the germline V gene, CDR1 is SGHAT and CDR2 is FQNNGV. The CDR3 reads CASSPTGSPSTDTQYF. DNA for the CDR3: TGTGCCAGCAGCCCTACGGGGTCCCCTAGCACAGATACGCAGTATTTT.

This chain joins TRBV4-1 and TRBJ2-3; TRBD2 matches at 9 bases. The CDR3 is 14 residues long. CDR1 is MGHRA and CDR2 is YSYEKL in the germline V gene. The V gene end was trimmed by 3 bases and the J gene end by 9 bases; junction bases not matched to a gene: 7. The CDR3: CASSQIRLAATQYF. DNA for the CDR3: TGCGCCAGCAGCCAGATCCGACTAGCGGCGACGCAGTATTTT.

The gene calls are TRBV2 and TRBJ1-5; 7 bases line up with TRBD1. The CDR3 length is 15 residues. The V segment lost 6 bases and the J segment 2 bases; nucleotides outside the gene matches: 7. CDR1 is SNHLY, CDR2 FYNNEI, per germline. The CDR3 spells CASSLYTGGNQPQHF. CDR3 DNA sequence: TGTGCCAGCAGCCTGTACACAGGGGGCAATCAGCCCCAGCATTTT.

The CDR3 region is CASSRMGARRGTGELFF. DNA for the CDR3: TGTGCCAGCAGTCGAATGGGAGCACGGCGGGGCACCGGGGAGCTGTTTTTT. The gene calls are TRBV28 and TRBJ2-2, with D perhaps matching TRBD2 (6 bases). The V end lost 5 bases, the J end lost 4 bases, and 20 bases lay between the germline ends. There are 17 residues in the CDR3. CDR1 is MDHEN, CDR2 SYDVKM, per germline. Filled out from reference TRBV28 and TRBJ2-2, the complete variable domain reads DVKVTQSSRYLVKRTGEKVFLECVQDMDHENMFWYRQDPGLGLRLIYFSYDVKMKEKGDIPEGYSVSREKKERFSLILESASTNQTSMYLCASSRMGARRGTGELFFGEGSRLTVL.

The rearrangement joins TRBV27 to TRBJ2-4, with 10 bases identical to TRBD2. With 5 bases clipped from V and 8 bases from J, the junction kept 6 bases outside the gene matches. CDR3 length: 14 amino acids. CDR1 is MNHEY, CDR2 SMNVEV, per germline (reference sequence). The CDR3, as DNA: TGTGCCAGCAGTATTAGCGGGGGGCCAGACATTCAGTACTTC. It translates to CASSISGGPDIQYF.